Included here is one TCR beta chain sequence, with context. This clonotype was detected a few times. The clone's antigen remains unknown. A single base separates this from a much larger clone, so it may be a read error. The sequencer was an Illumina MiSeq. The public reads were reanalyzed by TCRdb: fastp trimming at Q25, MiXCR alignment, in-frame beta chains only. Rows merge per CDR3 protein into single entries with the most common DNA and genes. The sample profile shows 50,000 to 65,000 distinct CDR3 sequences; about 20% of them were found once. The ten largest clones capture about 2.3% of the sample. The germline V gene (reference sequence) sets CDR1 to DFQATT and CDR2 to SNEGSKA. The CDR3, from cysteine to phenylalanine, totals 10 residues. Only CDR3 DNA remains: 30 bases, in frame from the first base. The data originate from a study of lung T cells in sarcoidosis with Löfgren's syndrome (dated by TCRdb to the late 2010s). Some background on the complete study: Sarcoidosis was characterized as a granulomatous disease that mainly affects the lungs and features an accumulation of CD4+ T cells in bronchoalveolar lavage fluid. The repertoire analyses focused on Löfgren's syndrome patients.

Here is what the overall study found, with its caveats: Recognition of a sarcoidosis-associated antigen was only suggested, and the antigen itself remained putative and was not identified. Sharing of TRAV12-1 and TRBV2 CDR3 motifs among multiple Lofgren's syndrome patients was reported, suggesting public CD4+ TCR repertoires. In alphabeta pairing analysis, TRAV12-1 was found to pair preferentially with TRBV2, and CDR3 homology was shown by the resulting paired TCRs. Compared with control subjects, Lofgren's syndrome patients reportedly showed the greatest expansion in the V gene segments TRAV12-1 and TRBV2.

The specimen was CD4+ T cells from PBMCs. This chain is built from TRBV20-1 and TRBJ1-2; the D gene cannot be resolved reliably. The TCR originated in a human donor with sarcoidosis (Löfgren's syndrome or another form), or a control subject (not recorded which). This receptor carries the CDR3 CSARPEVYAF. The DNA sequence is as follows: TGCAGTGCTAGGCCAGAAGTCTACGCCTTC.